The 8 T cell receptor beta chains reported below all come from one sample, sequenced in a study of PD-1 blockade in classical Hodgkin lymphoma. Profiled with immunoSEQ multiplex PCR; TCRdb holds only in-frame clones, not every one. The sample lists some 8,900 clones; about four fifths were seen once. Following autologous stem cell transplantation, relapse occurred in every patient, and exposure to brentuximab vedotin varied. Magnetic negative selection was used to purify CD4+ T cells from thawed PBMCs. The starting material was CD4+ T cells from blood, obtained at baseline. These receptor sequences come from a human donor with classical Hodgkin lymphoma.

J is TRBJ2-6 and V is TRBV19; no firm D call. V dropped 3 bases and J dropped 0 bases, with 9 bases sitting between them. Germline CDR1 and CDR2: LNHDA and SQIVND (reference sequence). This CDR3 is built from 16 residues. The CDR3 nucleotides are TGTGCCAGTAGTATTCGACTTTACTCTGGGGCCAACGTCCTGACTTTC. Protein product: CASSIRLYSGANVLTF.

CDR3 protein: CASSFWGGNTGELFF. The CDR3 DNA follows: TGTGCCAGCAGTTTTTGGGGGGGGAACACCGGGGAGCTGTTTTTT. The chain is built from TRBV28 and TRBJ2-2, with 7 positions matching TRBD2. Germline CDR1 and CDR2: MDHEN and SYDVKM. The length of the CDR3 is 15 residues. The J segment lost 1 base and the V segment lost 3 bases, leaving 2 bases of the junction unmatched. Drawing the rest from reference TRBV28 and TRBJ2-2, the complete variable domain is DVKVTQSSRYLVKRTGEKVFLECVQDMDHENMFWYRQDPGLGLRLIYFSYDVKMKEKGDIPEGYSVSREKKERFSLILESASTNQTSMYLCASSFWGGNTGELFFGEGSRLTVL.

V is TRBV2 and J is TRBJ1-2, with D uncertain. The CDR3 covers 14 residues. The germline gives CDR1 SNHLY, CDR2 FYNNEI. V was cut by 2 bases and J by 6 bases, with 13 bases left in between. The CDR3 loop is CASSERGRHNGYTF. CDR3 bases: TGTGCCAGCAGTGAAAGAGGGCGACACAATGGCTACACCTTC.

The chain uses TRBV4-2 and TRBJ2-7; possibly TRBD2 for D (6 bases). The V end was cut by 2 bases, the J end by 3 bases, with 11 bases between. In germline, CDR1 is LGHNA, CDR2 YNFKEQ. The CDR3 is 14 amino acids. The CDR3 bases are TGTGCCAGCAGCCAACGGGGAGGCCTCTACGAGCAGTACTTC. Its protein product is CASSQRGGLYEQYF.

CDR3 in DNA: TGTGCCAGCAGCCGAGACACTGAAGCTTTCTTT. Translation: CASSRDTEAFF. This sequence joins TRBV11-2 and TRBJ1-1; D gene unclear. The length of the CDR3 is 11 residues. Per the germline V gene, CDR1 is SGHAT and CDR2 is FQNNGV. V was clipped by 5 bases and J by 3 bases, with 4 bases between them.

This chain joins TRBV2 and TRBJ1-5; D is undetermined. CDR3 length: 13 amino acids. V was pared by 3 bases and J by 3 bases, with 6 bases between. Germline CDR1 reads SNHLY; CDR2 reads FYNNEI. CDR3 amino acids: CASSDSYNQPQHF. In DNA form, the CDR3 reads TGTGCCAGCAGTGACAGCTACAATCAGCCCCAGCATTTT. The whole variable domain, remainder taken from reference TRBV2 and TRBJ1-5, is EPEVTQTPSHQVTQMGQEVILRCVPISNHLYFYWYRQILGQKVEFLVSFYNNEISEKSEIFDDQFSVERPDGSNFTLKIRSTKLEDSAMYFCASSDSYNQPQHFGDGTRLSIL.

The chain is built from TRBV30 and TRBJ2-7, with 11 bases matching TRBD1. Germline loops: CDR1 GTSNPN, CDR2 SVGIG (reference sequence). There are 13 residues in the CDR3. Trimming cost V 3 bases and J 7 bases; bases outside gene matches: 5. CDR3 sequence reads: CAWRDRGRGEQYF. CDR3 DNA sequence: TGTGCCTGGAGGGACAGGGGGCGAGGGGAGCAGTACTTC.

V usage is TRBV6-1 and J usage is TRBJ1-4; no clear D gene. The V gene's germline CDR1 is MNHNS and CDR2 SASEGT. The CDR3 length is 14 residues. V was shortened by 0 bases and J by 8 bases, with 10 bases between the two germline ends. CDR3 protein: CASSEANLGEKLFF. CDR3 bases: TGTGCCAGCAGTGAAGCGAACTTGGGGGAAAAACTGTTTTTT.